This TCR beta chain was recovered during a study of blood T cell repertoires in COVID-19. Study details: Nucleic acid was either cDNA or gDNA, and it came from T cells, B-cell-depleted T cells, or PBMCs.

Profiling relied on immunoSEQ multiplex PCR, and the TCRdb table lists in-frame clones only, not all of them. The repertoire includes approximately 240,000 clones, approximately 90% of them detected once, and 2.1% sits in the top ten. V was pared by 6 bases and J by 5 bases, with 11 bases between. Germline assignment: CDR1 SGHRS and CDR2 YFSETQ. CDR3 length: 12 residues. Sample: peripheral blood. The sequence was obtained from a woman aged 35 to 49 who had recovered from COVID-19. The chain recombines TRBV5-1 with TRBJ1-1; possible D gene TRBD1, 5 bases. CDR3 protein: CASKQEGTEAFF. The CDR3 bases are TGCGCCAGCAAACAGGAGGGGACTGAAGCTTTCTTT.